The clone carrying this T cell receptor (beta chain) was found a few times. Its antigen remains unknown. Constant-region reverse primers amplified full-length variable regions, followed by semi-nested Nested Universal Primer A PCR. TCRdb called the 5' RACE reads again in MiXCR, with one record for every CDR3 protein. The sample consists of nearly 55,000 distinct CDR3 sequences, 17% of them appearing once. The V gene's germline CDR1 is SGHRS and CDR2 YFSETQ. V was pared by 0 bases and J by 4 bases, with 11 bases between. The CDR3 totals 15 residues. Purified naive CD4+ T cells were depleted of CD25+ Tregs. The study's findings and limits: The larger cohort examined one V-J beta rearrangement, not whole repertoires. Tumor Tregs overlapped most with tumor, then blood, naive CD4+ cells.

The chain couples TRBV5-1 to TRBJ1-5; D not certain. The source of this sequence is a female donor with breast cancer. Specimen: naive CD4+ T cells sorted from blood. Subset given: naive CD4+ T cells, CD4+CD45RA+CD25-. The CDR3 loop reads CASSLGPLGNQPQHF. In DNA form, the CDR3 reads TGCGCCAGCAGCTTGGGTCCGCTAGGAAATCAGCCCCAGCATTTT.